This T cell receptor beta chain was profiled in a study of blood T cell repertoires in COVID-19. Study-level information: Collection of acute and convalescent COVID-19 samples took place in the United States, Italy and Spain.

V lost 0 bases and J lost 2; bases outside the gene matches: 4. This CDR3 spans 17 amino acids. Germline assignment: CDR1 KGHSH and CDR2 LQKENI. Participants were aged about 18 to 100 years, lived in around 22 US areas, and enrolled virtually. Per the original data handling: Amplifying reference gene primers gave estimates of nucleated cell counts. This table comes from immunoSEQ multiplex PCR, and its TCRdb copy is limited to in-frame clones, with some not included. V, J and clone size reflect that table, while D and trimming were determined from the DNA. The repertoire holds 400,000 to 500,000 clones, 88% seen once, with 1.4% in the top ten.

The chain combines TRBV18 with TRBJ2-2, with 9 bases lining up with TRBD2. The sample taken for sequencing was PBMCs or T cells enriched from blood (not recorded which). This TCR was sampled from a woman aged 18 to 35 who had been exposed to COVID-19. The DNA for the CDR3 is TGTGCCAGCTCACCACCGATAGCGGGAGCTAACACCGGGGAGCTGTTTTTT. Its protein product is CASSPPIAGANTGELFF. The full variable domain, rest sourced from reference TRBV18 and TRBJ2-2, is NAGVMQNPRHLVRRRGQEARLRCSPMKGHSHVYWYRQLPEEGLKFMVYLQKENIIDESGMPKERFSAEFPKEGPSILRIQQVVRGDSAAYFCASSPPIAGANTGELFFGEGSRLTVL.